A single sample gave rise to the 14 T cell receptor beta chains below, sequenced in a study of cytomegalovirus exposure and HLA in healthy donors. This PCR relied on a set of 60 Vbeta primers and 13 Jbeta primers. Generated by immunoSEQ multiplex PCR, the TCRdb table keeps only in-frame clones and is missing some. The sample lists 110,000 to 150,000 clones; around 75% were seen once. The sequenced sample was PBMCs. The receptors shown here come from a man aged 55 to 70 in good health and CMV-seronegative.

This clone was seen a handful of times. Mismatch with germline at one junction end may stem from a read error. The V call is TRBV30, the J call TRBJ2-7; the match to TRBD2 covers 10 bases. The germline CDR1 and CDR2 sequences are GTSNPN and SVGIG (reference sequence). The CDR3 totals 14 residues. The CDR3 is CAWSASGRGYKQYF. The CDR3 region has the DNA TGTGCCTGGAGTGCGAGCGGGAGGGGCTACAAGCAGTACTTC.

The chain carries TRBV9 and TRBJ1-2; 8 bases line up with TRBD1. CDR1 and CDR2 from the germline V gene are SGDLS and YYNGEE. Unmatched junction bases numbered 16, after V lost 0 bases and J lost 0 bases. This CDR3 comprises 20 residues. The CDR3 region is CASSVAGAGQASYTNYGYTF. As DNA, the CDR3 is TGTGCCAGCAGCGTAGCTGGTGCGGGACAGGCCAGTTACACTAACTATGGCTACACCTTC.

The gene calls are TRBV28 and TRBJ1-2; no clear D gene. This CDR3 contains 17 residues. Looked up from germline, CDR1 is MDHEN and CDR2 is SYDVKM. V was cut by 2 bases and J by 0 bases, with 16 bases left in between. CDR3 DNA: TGTGCCAGCAGTTTACTCCCCCATGACATCTCTAACTATGGCTACACCTTC. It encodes CASSLLPHDISNYGYTF.

CDR3 DNA: TGTGCCATTTCAGGGACTAGCGTACTCACAGATACGCAGTATTTT. It codes for CAISGTSVLTDTQYF. V is TRBV10-3 and J is TRBJ2-3; 10 nucleotides align to TRBD2. The CDR3 has 15 amino acids. Germline V gene data show CDR1 as ENHRY and CDR2 as SYGVKD. The V gene end was trimmed by 9 bases and the J gene end by 2 bases; junction bases not matched to a gene: 8.

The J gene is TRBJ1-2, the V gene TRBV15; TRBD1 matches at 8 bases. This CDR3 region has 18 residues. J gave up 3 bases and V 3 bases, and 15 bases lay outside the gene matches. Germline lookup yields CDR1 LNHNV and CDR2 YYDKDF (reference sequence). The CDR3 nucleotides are TGTGCCACCAGCAGTTCTATTCCCGGACAGGGAGAGGACTATGGCTACACCTTC. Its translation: CATSSSIPGQGEDYGYTF. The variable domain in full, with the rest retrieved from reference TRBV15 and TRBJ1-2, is DAMVIQNPRYQVTQFGKPVTLSCSQTLNHNVMYWYQQKSSQAPKLLFHYYDKDFNNEADTPDNFQSRRPNTSFCFLDIRSPGLGDTAMYLCATSSSIPGQGEDYGYTFGSGTRLTVV.

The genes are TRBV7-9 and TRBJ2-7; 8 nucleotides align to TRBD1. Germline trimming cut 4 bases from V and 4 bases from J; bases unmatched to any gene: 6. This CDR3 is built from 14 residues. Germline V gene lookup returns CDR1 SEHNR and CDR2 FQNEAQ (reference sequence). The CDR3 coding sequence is TGTGCCAGCAGCTCTAGACAGGGGTGGTACGAGCAGTACTTC. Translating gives CASSSRQGWYEQYF.

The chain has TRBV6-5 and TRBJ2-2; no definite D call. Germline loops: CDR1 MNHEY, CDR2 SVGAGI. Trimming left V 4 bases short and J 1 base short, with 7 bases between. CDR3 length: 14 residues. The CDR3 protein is CASSLDLNTGELFF. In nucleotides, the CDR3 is TGTGCCAGCAGTTTAGACTTGAACACCGGGGAGCTGTTTTTT.

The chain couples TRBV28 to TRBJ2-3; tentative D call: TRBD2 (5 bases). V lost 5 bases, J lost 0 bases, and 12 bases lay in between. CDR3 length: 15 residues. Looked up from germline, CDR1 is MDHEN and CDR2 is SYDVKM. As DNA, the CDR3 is TGTGCCAGCAGTCTGCAGCGGCCTAGCACAGATACGCAGTATTTT. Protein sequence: CASSLQRPSTDTQYF.

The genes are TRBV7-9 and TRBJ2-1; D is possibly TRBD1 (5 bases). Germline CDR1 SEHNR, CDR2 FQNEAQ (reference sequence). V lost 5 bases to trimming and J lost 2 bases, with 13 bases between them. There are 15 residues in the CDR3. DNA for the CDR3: TGTGCCAGCAGCCCTCCCGCGACAGCCTACAATGAGCAGTTCTTC. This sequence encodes CASSPPATAYNEQFF.

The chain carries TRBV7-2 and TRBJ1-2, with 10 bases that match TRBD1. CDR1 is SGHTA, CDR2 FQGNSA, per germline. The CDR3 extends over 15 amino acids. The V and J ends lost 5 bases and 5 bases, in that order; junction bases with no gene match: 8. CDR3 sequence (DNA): TGTGCCAGCAGCGGGGAGGGGACAGGGGCTTATGGCTACACCTTC. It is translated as CASSGEGTGAYGYTF.

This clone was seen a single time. In DNA, the CDR3 is TGTGCCAGCAGGTTACAGGGGGATGGTTCACCCCTCCACTTT. Protein: CASRLQGDGSPLHF. The V call is TRBV27, the J call TRBJ1-6; TRBD1 matches 8 bases. Trimming removed 6 bases from V and 9 bases from J; junction bases left unmatched: 7. Germline lookup yields CDR1 MNHEY and CDR2 SMNVEV (reference sequence). The CDR3 runs 14 residues.

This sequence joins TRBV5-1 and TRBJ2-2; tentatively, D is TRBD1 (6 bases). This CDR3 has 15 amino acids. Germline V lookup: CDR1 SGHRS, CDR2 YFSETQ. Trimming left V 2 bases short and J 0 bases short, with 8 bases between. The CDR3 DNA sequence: TGCGCCAGCAGCTTCGGGACAACGAACACCGGGGAGCTGTTTTTT. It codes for CASSFGTTNTGELFF.

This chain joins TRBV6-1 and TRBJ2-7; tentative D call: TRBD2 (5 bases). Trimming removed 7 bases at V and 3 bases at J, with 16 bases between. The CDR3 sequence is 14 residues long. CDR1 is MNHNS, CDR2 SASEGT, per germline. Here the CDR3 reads CASNIIGLLYEQYF. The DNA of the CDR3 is TGTGCCAGCAATATAATCGGACTTCTCTACGAGCAGTACTTC.

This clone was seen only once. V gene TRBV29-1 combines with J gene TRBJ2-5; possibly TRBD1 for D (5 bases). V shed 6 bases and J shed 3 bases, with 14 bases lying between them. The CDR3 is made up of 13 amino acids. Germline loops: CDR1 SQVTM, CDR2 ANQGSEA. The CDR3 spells CSVATLREETQYF. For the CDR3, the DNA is TGCAGCGTCGCGACCCTCAGGGAAGAGACCCAGTACTTC.